This T cell receptor (beta chain) emerged from a study of cytomegalovirus exposure and HLA in healthy donors. Turning to this clone: As yet, its antigen is unknown.

Researchers ran the PCR with 60 Vbeta and 13 Jbeta primers. The protocol was immunoSEQ multiplex PCR, while the TCRdb copy is restricted to in-frame clones and leaves out a portion. Found here are about 180,000 clones, about 80% of them singletons; the top ten hold 2.2%. Study outcomes and limitations: Likely technical artifact: a cluster of highly shared sequence variants. Among TCR beta chains of equal frequency, HLA-associated ones were more clonally expanded in a later analysis. Donor immune exposure was known only as CMV serostatus. Later, an analysis found that common viral pathogens appeared to be linked with several of the most significant clusters.

Germline CDR1 is MNHEY and CDR2 is SVGAGI. The CDR3 is made up of 16 amino acids. Unmatched junction bases numbered 4, after V lost 0 bases and J lost 2 bases. The chain links TRBV6-5 to TRBJ2-7; 10 bases line up with TRBD2. The sample consisted of PBMCs. The clonotype originates from a woman aged 30 to 39 in good health and CMV-seronegative. CDR3 bases: TGTGCCAGCAGTTACTCCATAGCGGGAGGAACCTACGAGCAGTACTTC. It yields the protein CASSYSIAGGTYEQYF.